The 19 T cell receptor beta chains in this list originate from one sample, sequenced in a study of blood T cell repertoires in COVID-19. Here immunoSEQ multiplex PCR was the method, and the copy in TCRdb shows in-frame clones only, minus some. The profile shows fewer than 140,000 clones, roughly 80% of them singletons. The material sequenced was peripheral blood. The origin of the receptors is a woman aged 55-69 years with acute or convalescent COVID-19.

The chain links TRBV6-2 or TRBV6-3 to TRBJ2-5; 9 bases map to TRBD2. The J segment lost 4 bases and the V segment lost 7 bases, leaving 19 bases of the junction unmatched. The CDR3 has 18 residues. CDR1 and CDR2 (germline): MNHEY, SVGEGT. The CDR3 here is CASNPRMGTSRMGETQYF. The CDR3 DNA follows: TGTGCCAGCAACCCAAGGATGGGGACTAGCAGGATGGGAGAGACCCAGTACTTC.

J is TRBJ2-1 and V is TRBV6-6; 7 bases map to TRBD1. CDR1 is MNHNY and CDR2 is SVGAGI in the germline V gene (reference sequence). The CDR3 extends over 14 amino acids. The V segment lost 4 bases and the J segment 2 bases; nucleotides outside the gene matches: 2. CDR3 DNA sequence: TGTGCCAGCAGTTGGGGACAGACCTACAATGAGCAGTTCTTC. Protein: CASSWGQTYNEQFF.

The chain has TRBV15 and TRBJ2-2, with 8 nucleotides matching TRBD1. Germline V gives CDR1 LNHNV, CDR2 YYDKDF (reference sequence). With 5 bases clipped from V and 2 bases from J, the junction kept 4 bases outside the gene matches. The CDR3 covers 15 residues. The CDR3 DNA follows: TGTGCCACCAGCCCGGACAGGGTAAACACCGGGGAGCTGTTTTTT. As protein: CATSPDRVNTGELFF.

The rearrangement uses TRBV5-1 and TRBJ1-5; 9 positions agree with TRBD1. Per germline, CDR1 SGHRS and CDR2 YFSETQ. The junction had 14 bases not matched to a gene; V was cut back by 4 bases and J by 0 bases. The CDR3 is 19 amino acids. Here the CDR3 DNA reads TGCGCCAGCAGCATTACAGGGGGCTTTAGGGCATATAGCAATCAGCCCCAGCATTTT. Its protein is CASSITGGFRAYSNQPQHF.

The V gene is TRBV27, the J gene TRBJ1-2; 10 bases line up with TRBD1. The V segment lost 3 bases and the J segment 8 bases; nucleotides outside the gene matches: 9. In germline, CDR1 is MNHEY, CDR2 SMNVEV (reference sequence). The CDR3 sequence is 15 residues long. The CDR3 reads CASSLGTGEGGGYTF. CDR3 DNA: TGTGCCAGCAGTTTGGGGACAGGGGAAGGTGGAGGCTACACCTTC.

The J gene is TRBJ1-2, the V gene TRBV11-2; D might be TRBD1 (6 bases). The CDR3 has 13 residues. Trimming took 7 bases from V and 8 from J, leaving 17 bases between them. Germline CDR1 and CDR2: SGHAT and FQNNGV. CDR3 sequence: CASTPAGARGYTF. CDR3 coding DNA: TGTGCCAGCACCCCAGCGGGGGCTCGGGGCTACACCTTC.

The chain joins TRBV9 to TRBJ1-1; no clear D. Germline CDR1 and CDR2: SGDLS and YYNGEE. The CDR3 has 14 amino acids. V gave up 0 bases and J gave up 3 bases, with 9 bases separating them. CDR3 sequence (DNA): TGTGCCAGCAGCGTAGGAACTATAGACACTGAAGCTTTCTTT. This gives the protein CASSVGTIDTEAFF.

CDR3 residues: CASSRMGQGTEEQYF. CDR3 in DNA: TGTGCCAGTAGTCGGATGGGACAGGGAACAGAAGAGCAGTATTTT. The chain uses TRBV19 and TRBJ2-3; 9 bases fit TRBD1. The germline gives CDR1 LNHDA, CDR2 SQIVND (reference sequence). This CDR3 is 15 amino acids long. Trimming took 5 bases from V and 11 from J; bases not matched to a gene: 14.

The chain links TRBV7-8 to TRBJ2-6; perhaps TRBD2 as D (5 bases). Trimming cost V 2 bases and J 7 bases, with 12 bases left between them. The germline CDR1 and CDR2 sequences are SGHVS and FQNEAQ. This CDR3 region has 15 residues. The CDR3 here is CASSLSGYAANVLTF. The CDR3 DNA is TGTGCCAGCAGCTTATCGGGGTATGCTGCCAACGTCCTGACTTTC. Combining the CDR3 with reference TRBV7-8 and TRBJ2-6 gives the whole variable domain GAGVSQSPRYKVAKRGQDVALRCDPISGHVSLFWYQQALGQGPEFLTYFQNEAQLDKSGLPSDRFFAERPEGSVSTLKIQRTQQEDSAVYLCASSLSGYAANVLTFGAGSRLTVL.

The chain is built from TRBV2 and TRBJ1-4; a possible D gene is TRBD1 (6 bases). The length of the CDR3 is 13 residues. Trimming stripped 8 bases from V and 6 bases from J, with 13 bases between. Germline V CDR1 and CDR2: SNHLY, FYNNEI. The CDR3 sequence: CASGAGVDEKLFF. The CDR3 bases are TGTGCCAGCGGTGCAGGGGTGGATGAAAAACTGTTTTTT. Combining the CDR3 with reference TRBV2 and TRBJ1-4 gives the whole variable domain EPEVTQTPSHQVTQMGQEVILRCVPISNHLYFYWYRQILGQKVEFLVSFYNNEISEKSEIFDDQFSVERPDGSNFTLKIRSTKLEDSAMYFCASGAGVDEKLFFGSGTQLSVL.

This chain connects TRBV2 to TRBJ2-2, with TRBD2 as a possible D gene (5 bases). There are 14 residues in the CDR3. Trimming pared 3 bases from V and 8 bases from J, leaving 13 bases between. Per germline, CDR1 SNHLY and CDR2 FYNNEI. CDR3 coding DNA: TGTGCCAGCAGTGACCGGCGGACTGTTGGGGAGCTGTTTTTT. It is translated as CASSDRRTVGELFF.

This clone was detected a few times. The chain carries TRBV5-8 and TRBJ2-7; 7 nucleotides agree with TRBD2. Germline lookup yields CDR1 SGHTS and CDR2 YDEGEE. V lost 0 bases to trimming and J lost 2 bases; unmatched junction nucleotides: 8. CDR3 size: 16 residues. The chain's CDR3 is CASSLAEASGPYEQYF. The CDR3 DNA sequence: TGTGCCAGCAGCTTGGCCGAGGCTAGCGGACCCTACGAGCAGTACTTC.

This clone is a singleton in its sample. V gene TRBV11-3 combines with J gene TRBJ2-5, with 9 bases that match TRBD2. Germline V gene data show CDR1 as SGHNT and CDR2 as YENEEA. The V segment lost 6 bases and the J segment 5 bases; nucleotides outside the gene matches: 4. CDR3 length: 13 residues. The CDR3 region has the DNA TGTGCCAGCAGTCCAACTAGCGGGGAGACCCAGTACTTC. Translated: CASSPTSGETQYF.

V gene TRBV30 combines with J gene TRBJ2-3; tentatively, D is TRBD2 (5 bases). V was pared by 6 bases and J by 4 bases, with 14 bases between. The CDR3 spans 13 residues. Germline CDR1 is GTSNPN and CDR2 is SVGIG (reference sequence). The CDR3 loop is CACSGSFPDTQYF. The DNA for the CDR3 is TGTGCCTGTTCGGGGTCGTTTCCAGATACGCAGTATTTT.

The CDR3 sequence: CASRRGTGSNQPQHF. The CDR3 DNA is TGTGCCAGCAGGAGGGGGACAGGTAGCAATCAGCCCCAGCATTTT. The J gene is TRBJ1-5, the V gene TRBV2, with 8 bases fitting TRBD1. V was pared by 6 bases and J by 0 bases, with 4 bases of the junction left unmatched. The CDR3 totals 15 residues. Looked up from germline, CDR1 is SNHLY and CDR2 is FYNNEI.

This clone was observed a single time. The CDR3: CASSFHRLDETQYF. The CDR3 DNA reads TGTGCCAGCAGTTTCCATCGACTAGATGAGACCCAGTACTTC. V and J are TRBV27 and TRBJ2-5, with a possible D match to TRBD2 (6 bases). With 3 bases removed from V and 5 bases from J, the gap between germline ends came to 13 bases. The CDR3 contains 14 residues. Germline V gives CDR1 MNHEY, CDR2 SMNVEV (reference sequence).

V gene TRBV10-1 combines with J gene TRBJ2-3; D is unclear. This CDR3 is 14 amino acids long. V was pared by 7 bases and J by 1 base, with 12 bases between. Germline V gene lookup returns CDR1 WNHNN and CDR2 SYGVQD (reference sequence). The CDR3 nucleotides read TGCGCCAGCACCCCCGGCGGCGGCACAGATACGCAGTATTTT. Protein product: CASTPGGGTDTQYF.

The chain couples TRBV27 to TRBJ2-7; 11 bases map to TRBD2. Losses at the gene ends were 0 bases for V and 5 bases for J; bases not matched to a gene: 6. CDR3 length: 16 residues. Germline lookup yields CDR1 MNHEY and CDR2 SMNVEV (reference sequence). The CDR3 loop is CASSLSVLAGGHEQYF. The CDR3 coding sequence is TGTGCCAGCAGTTTATCGGTGCTAGCGGGAGGACACGAGCAGTACTTC.

The chain employs TRBV7-6 and TRBJ1-2; D is unclear. V was clipped by 5 bases and J by 4 bases, with 20 bases between them. Germline-derived CDR1 and CDR2 are SGHVS and FNYEAQ. This CDR3 has 16 residues. This chain's CDR3 is CASSPILGRRSYGYTF. The DNA of the CDR3 is TGTGCCAGCAGCCCGATACTAGGGAGGCGTAGCTATGGCTACACCTTC.